Listed below are T cell receptor beta chains from one sample, sequenced in a study of OX40 agonist ivuxolimab in advanced cancers. The repertoire was sequenced with immunoSEQ multiplex PCR; TCRdb's copy has only in-frame clones and lacks some. This table has approximately 64,000 clones, about 82% appearing once. The source material was CD4+ or CD8+ T cells sorted from blood, sampled in a trial of the OX40 agonist ivuxolimab. The receptor source for this set is an adult with an advanced solid tumor such as melanoma, head and neck, liver or kidney cancer. Each CDR3 is given with its conserved first and last residue. The order of the fields is D gene, clone size, V gene, J gene, CDR3 DNA, CDR3 protein. The D gene is left open where the match is weak. Clone size is given for some rows only: seen once, a few or many times, or a class if the clone is expanded.

NA,NA,TRBV27,TRBJ2-1,TGTGCCAGCAGTTTGTCCAGAACTCTCTTGTTCTTC,CASSLSRTLLFF
NA,NA,TRBV15,TRBJ2-3,TGTGCCACCAGCAGAGTAGCCAGGGATACGCAGTATTTT,CATSRVARDTQYF
NA,NA,TRBV27,TRBJ1-2,TGTGCCAGCAGTCCCGACAAGCGGGCCCTCTATGGCTACACCTTC,CASSPDKRALYGYTF
NA,NA,TRBV2,TRBJ2-2,TGTGCCAGCAGCCTCGGGGAGCTGTTTTTT,CASSLGELFF
NA,NA,TRBV7-9,TRBJ2-1,TGTGCCAGCAGCCCCCTCCCAGGGTATGAGCAGTTCTTC,CASSPLPGYEQFF
NA,NA,TRBV28,TRBJ1-1,TGTGCCAGCAGCCCAGGGGTGAACACTGAAGCTTTCTTT,CASSPGVNTEAFF
NA,NA,TRBV6-6,TRBJ2-7,TGTGCCAGCAGTAGGTTATCTCTCGTCGAGCAGTACTTC,CASSRLSLVEQYF
TRBD1,NA,TRBV6-1,TRBJ2-5,TGTGCCAGCAGACTGACAGGGGGCGAAGAGACCCAGTACTTC,CASRLTGGEETQYF
NA,NA,TRBV6-8,TRBJ1-5,TGTGCCAGCAGTTACTCCTCCGACAGAATTGGTCAGCCCCAGCATTTT,CASSYSSDRIGQPQHF
NA,medium-sized,TRBV6-4,TRBJ2-1,TGTGCCAGCAGTGGGACAGAAAACAATGAGCAGTTCTTC,CASSGTENNEQFF
NA,once,TRBV6-5,TRBJ2-7,TGTGCCAGCAGACCCGGGGTGAGCTCCTACGAGCAGTACTTC,CASRPGVSSYEQYF
NA,NA,TRBV21-1,TRBJ2-3,TGTGCCACCATGGGGGACCAAGCCAGCACAGATACGCAGTATTTT,CATMGDQASTDTQYF
NA,NA,TRBV30,TRBJ1-3,TGTGCCTGGAGGGGAGCTGGAAACACCATATATTTT,CAWRGAGNTIYF
NA,NA,TRBV19,TRBJ2-3,TGTGCCAGTAGTATAGGCGGCACAGATACGCAGTATTTT,CASSIGGTDTQYF
TRBD2,few,TRBV5-8,TRBJ2-2,TGTGCCAGCAGCTTAGGGGGAGCCTCGGGACTAGCGACCGGGGAGCTGTTTTTT,CASSLGGASGLATGELFF
NA,NA,TRBV5-1,TRBJ2-5,TGCGCCAGCAGCTTGGGGTTCCCCTCGGAGACCCAGTACTTC,CASSLGFPSETQYF
NA,NA,TRBV7-6,TRBJ2-1,TGTGCCAGCAGCTTATCCCACAATGAGCAGTTCTTC,CASSLSHNEQFF
TRBD1,NA,TRBV2,TRBJ2-1,TGTGCCAGCAGCGGAAGGACAGGTAGCTACAATGAGCAGTTCTTC,CASSGRTGSYNEQFF
NA,once,TRBV7-6,TRBJ1-1,TGTGCCAGCAGCCCAGGGGAGGGCAGTACTGAAGCTTTCTTT,CASSPGEGSTEAFF